A selection of T cell receptor beta chains follows, all from one sample in a study of cytomegalovirus exposure and HLA in healthy donors. Some clones are missing from TCRdb's copy, which holds only in-frame ones; the method was immunoSEQ multiplex PCR. Its listing shows 200,000 or so clones. The sample was PBMCs. These receptors were collected from a boy between 10 and 17 years old in good health and CMV-seronegative. Both conserved end residues are part of each CDR3.

j_call v_call cdr3_aa
TRBJ1-1 TRBV18 CASSPEGAKTEAFF
TRBJ1-4 TRBV5-5 CASSPGQAGNEKLFF
TRBJ2-1 TRBV5-6 CASSRSGLRSDYNEQFF
TRBJ2-7 TRBV4-1 CASSLTSGSSYEQYF
TRBJ2-7 TRBV28 CASTRDRGRSYEQYF
TRBJ2-5 TRBV18 CASSLREGGETQYF
TRBJ2-7 TRBV9 CASSVDSDLRFSYEQYF
TRBJ2-3 TRBV4-2 CASSLTSGVTDTQYF
TRBJ2-5 TRBV30 CAWGPSGVDQETQYF
TRBJ2-7 TRBV6-5 CASSRREGSYEQYF
TRBJ1-1 TRBV28 CASSFKSGDGLNTEAFF
TRBJ2-3 TRBV5-1 CASSTGLAGSKGDTQYF
TRBJ2-7 TRBV5-4 CASSLGSGGQYEQYF
TRBJ1-5 TRBV25-1 CARGQGLRQPQHF
TRBJ1-2 TRBV30 CAGDTFYGYTF
TRBJ1-2 TRBV7-9 CASSLTGSDGYTF
TRBJ1-1 TRBV29-1 CSGGTGEDTEAFF
NA TRBV4-3 CASSQEGRGYEQYF
TRBJ2-5 TRBV2 CASSEAPRTRETQYF
TRBJ1-6 TRBV4-1 CASSQDGGTMFSYNSPLHF
TRBJ2-7 TRBV5-4 CASSLEAGGTEVYEQYF
TRBJ1-2 TRBV29-1 CSVGRQGPYGYTF
TRBJ2-2 TRBV9 CASSVDPRGGVNTGELFF
TRBJ2-3 TRBV28 CASSDRSLPTDTQYF
TRBJ2-3 TRBV29-1 CSVPGLPRDTQYF
TRBJ2-7 TRBV28 CASSVGSGVGTYEQYF
TRBJ2-5 TRBV7-2 CASSLEWRGGETQYF
TRBJ2-7 TRBV5-1 CASSGGTGIIGQYF
TRBJ2-5 TRBV14 CASSGNLLSGGASETQYF
TRBJ1-1 TRBV30 CAWIPGHLNTEAFF
TRBJ1-1 TRBV2 CAAERQRNTEAFF
TRBJ1-6 TRBV5-4 CASYGRGSPLHF
TRBJ2-7 TRBV7-3 CASSLTASGFYEQYF
TRBJ1-3 TRBV9 CASSPQTAISGNTIYF
TRBJ1-5 TRBV28 CASSPRGVNQPQHF
TRBJ2-3 TRBV2 CASSLAGVTDTQYF
TRBJ2-3 TRBV7-3 CASSLKGGGPLIPGDTQYF
TRBJ1-2 TRBV7-8 CASSSAQGIGGYTF
TRBJ1-5 TRBV10-3 CAISETDRDGQPQHF
TRBJ2-7 TRBV6-4 CASPPERGNAYEQYF
TRBJ2-2 TRBV15 CATSAWGGSGELFF